What follows describes a single T cell receptor beta chain. The antigen is undetermined. The CDR3 sequence is 14 residues long. CDR1 is DFQATT and CDR2 is SNEGSKA in the germline V gene (reference sequence). V lost 4 bases and J 0 bases, leaving 10 bases between the germline ends. As processed by the authors: Building a distant-metastasis classifier for papillary thyroid cancer drew on CDR3 differences across clinicopathological groups. TCRdb re-called the PCR reads through MiXCR. In this record, the V and J calls reflect TCRdb's handling and not the investigators' own analysis. The data contain over 15,000 clones, about 24% of them singletons. The data stem from a study of metastatic and nonmetastatic thyroid tumors. Study at large: Across peripheral blood and tumor or nodule tissue samples taken from malignant and benign thyroid patients, the repertoires were compared with one another. Study results and limitations: According to reports, the diversity of TCR beta was significantly higher in malignant thyroid tumors than in benign nodules, and this held in both blood and tumor samples.

Each patient went into thyroid surgery without having received any treatment. What was sequenced was tumor tissue. The sequence was obtained from a male donor with papillary thyroid cancer or a benign thyroid nodule (not recorded which). Some clones in this sample may be carry-over from other donors' samples. This rearrangement joins TRBV20-1 to TRBJ1-5; D call uncertain. CDR3 amino acids: CSATPGPSNQPQHF. As DNA, the CDR3 is TGCAGTGCTACTCCGGGTCCTAGCAATCAGCCCCAGCATTTT.